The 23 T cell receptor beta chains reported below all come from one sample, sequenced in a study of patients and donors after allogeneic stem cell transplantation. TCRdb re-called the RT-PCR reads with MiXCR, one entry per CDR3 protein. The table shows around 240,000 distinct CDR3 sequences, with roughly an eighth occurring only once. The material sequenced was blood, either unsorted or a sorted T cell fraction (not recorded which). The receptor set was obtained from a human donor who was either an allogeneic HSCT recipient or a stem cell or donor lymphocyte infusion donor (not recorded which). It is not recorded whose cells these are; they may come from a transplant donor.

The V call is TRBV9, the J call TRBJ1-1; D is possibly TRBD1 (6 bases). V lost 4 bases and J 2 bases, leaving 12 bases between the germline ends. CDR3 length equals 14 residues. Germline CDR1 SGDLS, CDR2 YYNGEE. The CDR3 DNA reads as TGTGCCAGCAGCCAAACGACAGGAAACACTGAAGCTTTCTTT. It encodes CASSQTTGNTEAFF.

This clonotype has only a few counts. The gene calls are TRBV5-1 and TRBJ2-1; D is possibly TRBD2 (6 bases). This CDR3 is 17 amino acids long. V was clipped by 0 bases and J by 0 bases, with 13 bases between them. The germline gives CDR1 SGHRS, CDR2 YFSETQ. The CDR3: CASSLGDGGPSYNEQFF. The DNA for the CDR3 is TGCGCCAGCAGCTTGGGGGACGGGGGTCCCTCCTACAATGAGCAGTTCTTC.

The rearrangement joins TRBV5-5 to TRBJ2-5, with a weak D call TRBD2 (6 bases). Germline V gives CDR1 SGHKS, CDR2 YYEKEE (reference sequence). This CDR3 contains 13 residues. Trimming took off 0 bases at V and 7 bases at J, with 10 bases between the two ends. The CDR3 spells CASSLEVGGTQYF. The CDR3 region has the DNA TGTGCCAGCAGCTTGGAAGTCGGGGGGACCCAGTACTTC.

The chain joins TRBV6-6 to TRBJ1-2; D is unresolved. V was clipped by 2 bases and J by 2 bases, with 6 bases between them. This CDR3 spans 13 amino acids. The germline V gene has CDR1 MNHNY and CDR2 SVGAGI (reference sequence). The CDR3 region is CASSYGINYGYTF. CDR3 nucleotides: TGTGCCAGCAGTTACGGCATCAACTATGGCTACACCTTC.

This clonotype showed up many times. CDR3 nucleotides: TGTGCCACGGGCGGGGGCACAGATACGCAGTATTTT. This translates into CATGGGTDTQYF. V usage is TRBV12-3 or TRBV12-4 and J usage is TRBJ2-3, with D maybe TRBD2 (6 bases). The CDR3 is 12 residues long. The ends were cut back, 10 bases at V and 1 base at J, with 9 bases in the middle.

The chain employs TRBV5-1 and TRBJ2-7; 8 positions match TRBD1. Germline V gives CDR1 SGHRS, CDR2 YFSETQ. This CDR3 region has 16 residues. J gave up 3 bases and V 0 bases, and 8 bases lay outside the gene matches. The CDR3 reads CASSLAGTGANYEQYF. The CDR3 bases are TGCGCCAGCAGCTTGGCCGGGACAGGAGCCAACTACGAGCAGTACTTC.

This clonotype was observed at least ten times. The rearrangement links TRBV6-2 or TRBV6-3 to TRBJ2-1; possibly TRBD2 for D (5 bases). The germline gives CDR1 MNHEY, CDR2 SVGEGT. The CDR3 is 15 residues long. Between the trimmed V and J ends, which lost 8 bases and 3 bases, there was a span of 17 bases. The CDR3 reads CASQWSGQIYNEQFF. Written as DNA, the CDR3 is TGTGCCAGCCAATGGAGCGGCCAGATCTACAATGAGCAGTTCTTC.

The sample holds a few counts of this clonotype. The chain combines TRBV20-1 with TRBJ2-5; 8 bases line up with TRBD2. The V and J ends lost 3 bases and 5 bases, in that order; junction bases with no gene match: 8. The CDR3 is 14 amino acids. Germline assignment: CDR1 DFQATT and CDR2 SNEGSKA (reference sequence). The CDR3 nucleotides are TGCAGTGCTAGTGACGGGGGGGCCTGGGAGACCCAGTACTTC. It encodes CSASDGGAWETQYF.

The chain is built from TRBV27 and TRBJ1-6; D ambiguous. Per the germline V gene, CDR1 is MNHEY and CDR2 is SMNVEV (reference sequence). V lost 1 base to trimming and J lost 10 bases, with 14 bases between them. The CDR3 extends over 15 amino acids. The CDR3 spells CASSLFPGSESPLHF. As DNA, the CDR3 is TGTGCCAGCAGTTTATTTCCGGGATCGGAATCACCCCTCCACTTT.

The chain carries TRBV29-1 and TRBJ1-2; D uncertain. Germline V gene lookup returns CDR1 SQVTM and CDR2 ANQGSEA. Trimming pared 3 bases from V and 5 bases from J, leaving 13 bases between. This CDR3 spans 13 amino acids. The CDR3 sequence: CSVEENSSYGYTF. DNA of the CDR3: TGCAGCGTTGAGGAGAACAGTTCTTATGGCTACACCTTC.

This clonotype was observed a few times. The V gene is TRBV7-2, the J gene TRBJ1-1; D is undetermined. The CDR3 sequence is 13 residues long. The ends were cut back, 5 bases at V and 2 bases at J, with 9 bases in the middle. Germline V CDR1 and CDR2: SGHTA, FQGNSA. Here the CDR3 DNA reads TGTGCCAGCAGCCGCACAAAAAACACTGAAGCTTTCTTT. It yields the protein CASSRTKNTEAFF.

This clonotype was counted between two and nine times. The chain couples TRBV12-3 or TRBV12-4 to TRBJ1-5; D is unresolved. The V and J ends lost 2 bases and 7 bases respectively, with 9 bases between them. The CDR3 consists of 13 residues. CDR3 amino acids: CASSLPPGQPQHF. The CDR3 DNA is TGTGCCAGCAGTTTACCCCCGGGACAGCCCCAGCATTTT.

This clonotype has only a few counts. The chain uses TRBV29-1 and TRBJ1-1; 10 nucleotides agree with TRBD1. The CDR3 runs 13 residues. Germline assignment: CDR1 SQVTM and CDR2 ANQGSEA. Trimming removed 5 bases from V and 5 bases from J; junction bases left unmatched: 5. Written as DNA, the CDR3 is TGCAGCGTTAAGACAGGGGGCTGGACTGAAGCTTTCTTT. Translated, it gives CSVKTGGWTEAFF.

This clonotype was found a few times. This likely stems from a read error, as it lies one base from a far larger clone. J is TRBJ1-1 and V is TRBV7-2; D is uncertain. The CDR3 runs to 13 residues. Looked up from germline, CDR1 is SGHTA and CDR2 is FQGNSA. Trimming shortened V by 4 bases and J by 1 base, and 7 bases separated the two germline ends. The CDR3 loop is CASSSNTNTEAFF. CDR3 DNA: TGTGCCAGCAGCTCGAACACGAACACTGAAGCTTTCTTT.

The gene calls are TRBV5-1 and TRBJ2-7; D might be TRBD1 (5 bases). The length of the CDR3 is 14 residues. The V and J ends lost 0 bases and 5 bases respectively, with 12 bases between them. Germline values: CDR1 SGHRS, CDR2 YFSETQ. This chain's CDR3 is CASSLEGLGDEQYF. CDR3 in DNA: TGCGCCAGCAGCTTGGAGGGGCTCGGAGACGAGCAGTACTTC.

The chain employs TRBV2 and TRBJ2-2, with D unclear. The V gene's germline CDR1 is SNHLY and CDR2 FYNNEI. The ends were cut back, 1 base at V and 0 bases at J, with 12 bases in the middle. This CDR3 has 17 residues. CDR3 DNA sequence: TGTGCCAGCAGTGAAGTTCTTCAAGCTTCGAACACCGGGGAGCTGTTTTTT. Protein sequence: CASSEVLQASNTGELFF.

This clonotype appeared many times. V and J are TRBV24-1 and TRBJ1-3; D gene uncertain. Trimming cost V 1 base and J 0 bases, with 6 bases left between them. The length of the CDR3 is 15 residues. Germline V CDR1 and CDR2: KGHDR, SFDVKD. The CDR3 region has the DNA TGTGCCACCAGTGATTTTGGGAGCTCTGGAAACACCATATATTTT. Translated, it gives CATSDFGSSGNTIYF.

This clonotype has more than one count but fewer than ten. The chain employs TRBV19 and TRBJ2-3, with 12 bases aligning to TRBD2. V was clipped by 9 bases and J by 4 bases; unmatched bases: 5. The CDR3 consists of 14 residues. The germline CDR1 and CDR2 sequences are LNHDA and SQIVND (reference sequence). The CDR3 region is CASRTSGDPDTQYF. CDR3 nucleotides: TGTGCCAGCAGGACTAGCGGGGACCCAGATACGCAGTATTTT.

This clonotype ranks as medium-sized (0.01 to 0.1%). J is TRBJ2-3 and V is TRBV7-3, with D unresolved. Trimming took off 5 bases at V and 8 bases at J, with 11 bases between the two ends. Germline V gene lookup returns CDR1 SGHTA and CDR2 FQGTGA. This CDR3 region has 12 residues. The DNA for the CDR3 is TGTGCCAGCAGCCAAAGGCCGGCTACGCAGTATTTT. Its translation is CASSQRPATQYF.

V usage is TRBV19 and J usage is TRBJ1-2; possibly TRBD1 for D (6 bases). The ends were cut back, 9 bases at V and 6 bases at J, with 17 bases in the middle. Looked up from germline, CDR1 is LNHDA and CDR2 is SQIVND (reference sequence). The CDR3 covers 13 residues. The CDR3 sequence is CASTWRGSNGYTF. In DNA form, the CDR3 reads TGTGCCAGCACATGGAGGGGGAGCAATGGCTACACCTTC.

The CDR3 reads CSARDMVQTYEQYF. The CDR3 DNA follows: TGCAGTGCTAGAGATATGGTTCAAACCTACGAGCAGTACTTC. V is TRBV20-1 and J is TRBJ2-7; D is ambiguous. Trimming removed 0 bases from V and 2 bases from J, with 11 bases in between. CDR3 length equals 14 residues. Per the germline V gene, CDR1 is DFQATT and CDR2 is SNEGSKA (reference sequence).

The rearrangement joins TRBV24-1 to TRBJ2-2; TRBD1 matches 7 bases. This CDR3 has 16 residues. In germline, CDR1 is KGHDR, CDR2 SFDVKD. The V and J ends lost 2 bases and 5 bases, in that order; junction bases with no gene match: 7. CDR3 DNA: TGTGCCACCAGTGATTCGTTGACAGGGACAACCGGGGAGCTGTTTTTT. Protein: CATSDSLTGTTGELFF.

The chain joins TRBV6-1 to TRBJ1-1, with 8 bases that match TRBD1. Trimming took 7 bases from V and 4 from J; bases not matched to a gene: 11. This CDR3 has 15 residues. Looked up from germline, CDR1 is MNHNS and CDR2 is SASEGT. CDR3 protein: CASILVRGRLTEAFF. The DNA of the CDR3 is TGTGCCAGCATCCTCGTCAGGGGGCGTCTCACTGAAGCTTTCTTT.